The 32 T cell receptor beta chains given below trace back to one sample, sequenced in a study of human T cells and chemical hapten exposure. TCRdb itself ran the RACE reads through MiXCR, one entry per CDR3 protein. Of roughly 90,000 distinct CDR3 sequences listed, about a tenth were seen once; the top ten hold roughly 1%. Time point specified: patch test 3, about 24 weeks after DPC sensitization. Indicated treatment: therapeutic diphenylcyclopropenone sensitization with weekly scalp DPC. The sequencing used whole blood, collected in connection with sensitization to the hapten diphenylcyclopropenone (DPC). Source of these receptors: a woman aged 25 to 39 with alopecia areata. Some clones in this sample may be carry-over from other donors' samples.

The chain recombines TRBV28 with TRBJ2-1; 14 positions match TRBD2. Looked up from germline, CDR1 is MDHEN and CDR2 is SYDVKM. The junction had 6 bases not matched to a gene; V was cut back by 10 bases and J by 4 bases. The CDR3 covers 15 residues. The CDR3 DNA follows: TGTGCCACGGGACTAGCGGGAGCAGGATACAATGAGCAGTTCTTC. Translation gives CATGLAGAGYNEQFF.

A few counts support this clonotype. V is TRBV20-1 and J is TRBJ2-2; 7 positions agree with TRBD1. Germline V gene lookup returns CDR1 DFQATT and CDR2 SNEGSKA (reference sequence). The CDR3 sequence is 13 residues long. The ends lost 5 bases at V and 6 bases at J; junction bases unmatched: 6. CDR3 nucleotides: TGCAGTGCTGAGGGGGCCAGAGCCGGGGAGCTGTTTTTT. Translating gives CSAEGARAGELFF.

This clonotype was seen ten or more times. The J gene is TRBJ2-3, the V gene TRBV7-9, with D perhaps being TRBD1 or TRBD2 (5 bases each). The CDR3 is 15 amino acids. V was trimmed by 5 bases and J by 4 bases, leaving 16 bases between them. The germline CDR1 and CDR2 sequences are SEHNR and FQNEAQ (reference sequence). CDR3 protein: CASSPDYTGADTQYF. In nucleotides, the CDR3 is TGTGCCAGCAGCCCCGACTACACAGGAGCAGATACGCAGTATTTT.

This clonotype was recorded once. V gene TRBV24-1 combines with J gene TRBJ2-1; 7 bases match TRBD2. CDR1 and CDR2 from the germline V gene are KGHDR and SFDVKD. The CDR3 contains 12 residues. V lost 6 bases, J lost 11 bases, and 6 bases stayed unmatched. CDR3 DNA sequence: TGTGCCACCAGTTCTAGCGGTCACAAGCAGTTCTTC. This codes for CATSSSGHKQFF.

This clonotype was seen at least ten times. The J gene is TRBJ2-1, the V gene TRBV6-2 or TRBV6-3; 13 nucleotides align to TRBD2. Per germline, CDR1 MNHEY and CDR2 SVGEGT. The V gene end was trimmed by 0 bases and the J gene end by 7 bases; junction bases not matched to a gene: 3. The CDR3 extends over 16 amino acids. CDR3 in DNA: TGTGCCAGCAGTTACTCGGGGACTAGCGGGATGAATGAGCAGTTCTTC. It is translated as CASSYSGTSGMNEQFF.

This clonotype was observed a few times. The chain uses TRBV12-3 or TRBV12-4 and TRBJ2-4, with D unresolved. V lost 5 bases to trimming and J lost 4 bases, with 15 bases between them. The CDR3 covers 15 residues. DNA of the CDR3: TGTGCCAGCAGTAGGTTGAGCACAGAGAAAAACATTCAGTACTTC. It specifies CASSRLSTEKNIQYF.

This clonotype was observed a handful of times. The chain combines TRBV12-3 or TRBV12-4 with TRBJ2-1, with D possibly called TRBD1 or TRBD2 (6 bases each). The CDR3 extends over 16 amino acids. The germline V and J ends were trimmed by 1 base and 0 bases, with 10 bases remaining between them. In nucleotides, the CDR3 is TGTGCCAGCAGTTTAGAGGGGGAGGCCTCCTACAATGAGCAGTTCTTC. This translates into CASSLEGEASYNEQFF.

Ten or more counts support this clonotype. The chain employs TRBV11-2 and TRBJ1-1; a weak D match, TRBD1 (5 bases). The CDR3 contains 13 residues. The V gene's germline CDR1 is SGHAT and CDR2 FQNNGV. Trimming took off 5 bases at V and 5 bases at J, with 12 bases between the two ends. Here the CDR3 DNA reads TGTGCCAGCAGCCCCCAGGGAGGAACTGAAGCTTTCTTT. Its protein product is CASSPQGGTEAFF.

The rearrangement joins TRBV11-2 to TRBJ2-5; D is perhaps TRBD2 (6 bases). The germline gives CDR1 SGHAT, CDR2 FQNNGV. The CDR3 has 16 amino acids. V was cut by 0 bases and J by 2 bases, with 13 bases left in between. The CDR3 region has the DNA TGTGCCAGCAGCTTAGATGTTAGCGGAAGGCAAGAGACCCAGTACTTC. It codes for CASSLDVSGRQETQYF.

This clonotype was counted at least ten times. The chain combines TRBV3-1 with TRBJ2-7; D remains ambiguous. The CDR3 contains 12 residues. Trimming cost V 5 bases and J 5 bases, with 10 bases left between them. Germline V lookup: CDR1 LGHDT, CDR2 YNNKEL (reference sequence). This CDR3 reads CASSSLAHEQYF. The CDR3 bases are TGTGCCAGCAGCTCCCTGGCCCACGAGCAGTACTTC.

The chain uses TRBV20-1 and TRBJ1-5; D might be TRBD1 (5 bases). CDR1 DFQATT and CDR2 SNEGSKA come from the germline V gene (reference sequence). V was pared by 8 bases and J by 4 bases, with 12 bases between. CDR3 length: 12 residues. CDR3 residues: CSLVAGNQPQHF. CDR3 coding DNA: TGCAGTCTGGTGGCAGGGAATCAGCCCCAGCATTTT.

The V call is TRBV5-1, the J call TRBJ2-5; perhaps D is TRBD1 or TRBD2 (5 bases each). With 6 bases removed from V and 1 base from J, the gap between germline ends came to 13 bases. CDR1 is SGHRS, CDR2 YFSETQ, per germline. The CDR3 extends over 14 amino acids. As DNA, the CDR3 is TGCGCCAGCACTTTGGGACGGACCCAAGAGACCCAGTACTTC. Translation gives CASTLGRTQETQYF.

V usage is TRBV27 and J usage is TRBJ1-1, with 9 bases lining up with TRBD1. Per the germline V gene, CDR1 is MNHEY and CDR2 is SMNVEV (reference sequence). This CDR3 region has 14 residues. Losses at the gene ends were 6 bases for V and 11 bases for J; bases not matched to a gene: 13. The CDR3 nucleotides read TGTGCCAGCAGCCCCGGGACAGGGTATTTCGGGGCTTTCTTT. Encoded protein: CASSPGTGYFGAFF.

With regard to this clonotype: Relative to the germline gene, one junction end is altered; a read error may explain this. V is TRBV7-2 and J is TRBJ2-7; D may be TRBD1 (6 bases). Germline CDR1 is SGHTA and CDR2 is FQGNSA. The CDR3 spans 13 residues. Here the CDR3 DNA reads TGTGCCAACAGCCCTGACAGGCTCGGCGAGCAGTACTTC. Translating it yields CANSPDRLGEQYF.

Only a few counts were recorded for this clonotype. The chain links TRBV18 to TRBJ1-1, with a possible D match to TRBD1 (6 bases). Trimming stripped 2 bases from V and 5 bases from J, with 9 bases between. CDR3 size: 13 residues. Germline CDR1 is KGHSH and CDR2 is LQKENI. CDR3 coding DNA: TGTGCCAGCTCACCATCACAGGGAACTGAAGCTTTCTTT. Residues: CASSPSQGTEAFF.

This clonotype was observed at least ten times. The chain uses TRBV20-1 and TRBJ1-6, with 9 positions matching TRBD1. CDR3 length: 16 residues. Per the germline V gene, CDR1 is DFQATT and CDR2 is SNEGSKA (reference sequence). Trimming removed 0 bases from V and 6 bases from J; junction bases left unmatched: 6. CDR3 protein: CSARDKDRGGNSPLHF. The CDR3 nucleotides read TGCAGTGCTAGAGATAAGGACAGGGGAGGTAATTCACCCCTCCACTTT.

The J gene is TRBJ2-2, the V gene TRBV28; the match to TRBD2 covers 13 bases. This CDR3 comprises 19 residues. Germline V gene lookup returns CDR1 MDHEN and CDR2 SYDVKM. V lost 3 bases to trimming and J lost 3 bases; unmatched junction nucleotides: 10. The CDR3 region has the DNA TGTGCCAGCAGTTTCCCGGGACTAGCGGGAAGTAAGGACACCGGGGAGCTGTTTTTT. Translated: CASSFPGLAGSKDTGELFF.

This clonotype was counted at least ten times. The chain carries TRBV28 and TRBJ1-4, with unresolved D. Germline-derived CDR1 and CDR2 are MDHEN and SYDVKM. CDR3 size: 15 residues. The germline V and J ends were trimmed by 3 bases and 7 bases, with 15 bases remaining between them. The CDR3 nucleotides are TGTGCCAGCAGTTTCGGTCTACACGAGGGTGAAAAACTGTTTTTT. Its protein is CASSFGLHEGEKLFF.

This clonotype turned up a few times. The CDR3 loop reads CASSPGPRTDSPLHF. CDR3 bases: TGTGCCAGCAGCCCGGGCCCGAGGACGGATTCACCCCTCCACTTT. The chain employs TRBV5-5 and TRBJ1-6; D is unresolved. Germline V lookup: CDR1 SGHKS, CDR2 YYEKEE (reference sequence). This CDR3 region has 15 residues. V shed 4 bases and J shed 8 bases, with 16 bases lying between them.

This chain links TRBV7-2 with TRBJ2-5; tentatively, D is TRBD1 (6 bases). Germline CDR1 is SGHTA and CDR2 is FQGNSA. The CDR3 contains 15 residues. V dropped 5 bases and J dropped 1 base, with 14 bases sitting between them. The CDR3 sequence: CASSTGQPGQETQYF. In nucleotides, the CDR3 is TGTGCCAGCAGCACCGGACAGCCGGGCCAAGAGACCCAGTACTTC.

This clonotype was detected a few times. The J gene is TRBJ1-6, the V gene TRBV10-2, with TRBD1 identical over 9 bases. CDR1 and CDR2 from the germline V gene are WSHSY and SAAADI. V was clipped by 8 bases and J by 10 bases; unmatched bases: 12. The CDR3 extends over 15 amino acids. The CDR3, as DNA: TGCGCCAGCTCCCTGACCGGACAGGGGAAATCACCCCTCCACTTT. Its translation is CASSLTGQGKSPLHF.

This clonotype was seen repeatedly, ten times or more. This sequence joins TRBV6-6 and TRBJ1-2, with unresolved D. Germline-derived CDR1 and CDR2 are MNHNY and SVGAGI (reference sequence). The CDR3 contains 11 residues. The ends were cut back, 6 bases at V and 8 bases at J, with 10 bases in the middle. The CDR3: CASRGEKGYTF. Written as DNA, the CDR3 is TGTGCCAGCAGGGGAGAGAAGGGCTACACCTTC.

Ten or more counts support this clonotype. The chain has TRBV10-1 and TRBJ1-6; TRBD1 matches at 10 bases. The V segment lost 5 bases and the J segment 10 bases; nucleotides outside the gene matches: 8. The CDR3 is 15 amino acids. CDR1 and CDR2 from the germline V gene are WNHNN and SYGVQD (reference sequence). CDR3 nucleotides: TGCGCCAGCAGTAGCCGGGACAGGGGAGGGTCACCCCTCCACTTT. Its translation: CASSSRDRGGSPLHF.

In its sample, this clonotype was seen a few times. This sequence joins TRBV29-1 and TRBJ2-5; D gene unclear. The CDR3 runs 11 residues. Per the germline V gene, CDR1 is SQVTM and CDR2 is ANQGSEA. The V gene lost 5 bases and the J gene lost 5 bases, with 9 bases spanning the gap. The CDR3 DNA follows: TGCAGCGTTAAATTCGATGAGACCCAGTACTTC. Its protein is CSVKFDETQYF.

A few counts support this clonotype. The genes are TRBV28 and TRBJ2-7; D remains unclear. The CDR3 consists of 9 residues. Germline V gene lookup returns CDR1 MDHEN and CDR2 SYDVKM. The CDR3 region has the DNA TGTGCCAGCTCCCACGAGCAGTACGTC. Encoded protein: CASSHEQYV.

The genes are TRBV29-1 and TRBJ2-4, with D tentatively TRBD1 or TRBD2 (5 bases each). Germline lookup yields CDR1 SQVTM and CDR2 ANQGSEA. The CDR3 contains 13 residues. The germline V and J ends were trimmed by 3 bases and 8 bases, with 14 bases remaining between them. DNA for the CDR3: TGCAGCGTTGAGACCGGGGACGCGGACATTCAGTACTTC. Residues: CSVETGDADIQYF.

DNA for the CDR3: TGTGCCAGCAGTGGTGACAGGGCCTCTTACGAGCAGTACGTC. Its protein product is CASSGDRASYEQYV. The rearrangement links TRBV28 to TRBJ2-7, with 7 bases that match TRBD1. Germline CDR1 reads MDHEN; CDR2 reads SYDVKM. V gave up 5 bases and J gave up 4 bases; unmatched junction bases: 8. The CDR3 sequence is 14 residues long.

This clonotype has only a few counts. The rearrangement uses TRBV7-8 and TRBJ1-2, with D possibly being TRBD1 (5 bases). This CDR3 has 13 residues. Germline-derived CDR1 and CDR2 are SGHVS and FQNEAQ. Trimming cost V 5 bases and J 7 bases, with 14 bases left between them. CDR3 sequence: CASSLTGPGGYTF. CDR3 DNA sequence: TGTGCCAGCAGCCTTACAGGTCCGGGTGGCTACACCTTC.

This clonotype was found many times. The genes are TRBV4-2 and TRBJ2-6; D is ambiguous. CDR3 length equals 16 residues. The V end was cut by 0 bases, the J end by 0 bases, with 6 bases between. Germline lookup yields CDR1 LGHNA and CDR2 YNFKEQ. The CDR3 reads CASSQELYSGANVLTF. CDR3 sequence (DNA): TGTGCCAGCAGCCAAGAACTTTACTCTGGGGCCAACGTCCTGACTTTC.

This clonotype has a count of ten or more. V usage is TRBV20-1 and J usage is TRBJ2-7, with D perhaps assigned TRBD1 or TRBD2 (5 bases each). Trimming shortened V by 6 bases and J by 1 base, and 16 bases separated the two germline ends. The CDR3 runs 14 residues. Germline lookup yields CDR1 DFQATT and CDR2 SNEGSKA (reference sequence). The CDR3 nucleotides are TGCAGTGCCGTCATTGGGGGTTTTTCCTACGAGCAGTACTTC. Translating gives CSAVIGGFSYEQYF.

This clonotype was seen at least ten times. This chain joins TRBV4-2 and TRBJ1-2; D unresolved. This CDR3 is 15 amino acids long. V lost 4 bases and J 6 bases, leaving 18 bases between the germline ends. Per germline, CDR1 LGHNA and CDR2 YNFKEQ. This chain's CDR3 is CASSPGPGSRDGYTF. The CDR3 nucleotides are TGTGCCAGCAGCCCCGGACCGGGGTCTCGGGATGGCTACACCTTC.

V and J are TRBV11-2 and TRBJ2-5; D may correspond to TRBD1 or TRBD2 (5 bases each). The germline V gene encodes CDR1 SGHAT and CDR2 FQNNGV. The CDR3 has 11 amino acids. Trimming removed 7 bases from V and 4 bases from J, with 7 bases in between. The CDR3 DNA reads TGTGCCAGCACTGGGGGAGAGACCCAGTACTTC. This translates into CASTGGETQYF.